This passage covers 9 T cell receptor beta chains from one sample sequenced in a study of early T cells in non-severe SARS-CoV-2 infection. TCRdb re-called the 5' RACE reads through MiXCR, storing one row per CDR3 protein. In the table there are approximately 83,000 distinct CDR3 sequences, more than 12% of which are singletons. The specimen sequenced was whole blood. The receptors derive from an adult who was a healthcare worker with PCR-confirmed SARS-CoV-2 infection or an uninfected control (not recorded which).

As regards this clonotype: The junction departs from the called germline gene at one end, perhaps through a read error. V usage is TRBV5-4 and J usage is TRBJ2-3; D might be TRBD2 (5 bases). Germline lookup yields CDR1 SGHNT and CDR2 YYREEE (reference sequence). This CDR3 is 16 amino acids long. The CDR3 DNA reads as TGTGTCAGCACCCTCGCGGGCCGGACTAGCACAGATACGCAGTATTTT. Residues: CVSTLAGRTSTDTQYF.

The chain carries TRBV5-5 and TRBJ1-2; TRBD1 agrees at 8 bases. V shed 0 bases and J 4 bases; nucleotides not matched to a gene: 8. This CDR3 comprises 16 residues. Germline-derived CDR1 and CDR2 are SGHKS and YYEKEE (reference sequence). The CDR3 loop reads CASSLASRQGLYGYTF. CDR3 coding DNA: TGTGCCAGCAGCTTGGCATCGCGACAGGGGCTCTATGGCTACACCTTC.

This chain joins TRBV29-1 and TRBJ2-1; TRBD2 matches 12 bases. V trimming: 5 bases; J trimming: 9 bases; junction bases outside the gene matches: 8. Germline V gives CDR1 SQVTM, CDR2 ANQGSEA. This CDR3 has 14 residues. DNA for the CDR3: TGCAGCGTTCTCGGACTAGCGGGATTAGGTGAGCAGTTCTTC. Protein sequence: CSVLGLAGLGEQFF.

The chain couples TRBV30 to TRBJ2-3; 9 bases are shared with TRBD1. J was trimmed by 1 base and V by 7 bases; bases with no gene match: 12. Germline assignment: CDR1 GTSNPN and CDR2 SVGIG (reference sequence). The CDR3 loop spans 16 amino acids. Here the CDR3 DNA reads TGTGCCTTCGCGCGGGACAGGGTATCAGGCACAGATACGCAGTATTTT. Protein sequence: CAFARDRVSGTDTQYF.

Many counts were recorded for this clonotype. CDR3 sequence: CASSSRFTEAFF. The CDR3 DNA is TGTGCCAGCAGCTCGCGGTTCACTGAAGCTTTCTTT. The chain uses TRBV11-2 and TRBJ1-1, with D unresolved. Germline V gene sequence: CDR1 SGHAT, CDR2 FQNNGV. With 4 bases removed from V and 4 bases from J, the gap between germline ends came to 7 bases. This CDR3 region has 12 residues. Supplemented by reference TRBV11-2 and TRBJ1-1, the full variable domain reads EAGVAQSPRYKIIEKRQSVAFWCNPISGHATLYWYQQILGQGPKLLIQFQNNGVVDDSQLPKDRFSAERLKGVDSTLKIQPAKLEDSAVYLCASSSRFTEAFFGQGTRLTVV.

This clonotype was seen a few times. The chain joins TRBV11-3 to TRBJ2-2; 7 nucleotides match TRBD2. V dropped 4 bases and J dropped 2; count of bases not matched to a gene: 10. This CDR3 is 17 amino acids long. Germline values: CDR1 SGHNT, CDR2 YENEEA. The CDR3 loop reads CASSSRSGTTNTGELFF. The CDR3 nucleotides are TGTGCCAGCAGCTCGCGGTCGGGGACTACCAACACCGGGGAGCTGTTTTTT.

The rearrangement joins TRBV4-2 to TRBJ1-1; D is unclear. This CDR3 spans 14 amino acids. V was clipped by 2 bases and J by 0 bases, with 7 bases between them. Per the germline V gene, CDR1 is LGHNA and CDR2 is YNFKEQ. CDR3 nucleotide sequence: TGTGCCAGCAGCCAACCAGGACTGAACACTGAAGCTTTCTTT. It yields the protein CASSQPGLNTEAFF.

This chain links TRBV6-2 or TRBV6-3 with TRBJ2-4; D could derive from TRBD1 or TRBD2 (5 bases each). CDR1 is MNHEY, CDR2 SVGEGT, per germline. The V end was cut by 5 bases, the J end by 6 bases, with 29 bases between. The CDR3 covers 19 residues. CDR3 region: CASSPRDASPGAKRNIQYF. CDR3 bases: TGTGCCAGCAGTCCTCGGGACGCCTCACCCGGGGCTAAAAGAAACATTCAGTACTTC.

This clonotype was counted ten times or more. The DNA for the CDR3 is TGTGCCAGCAGCCCCCCAGCCTACGGGAGCGGGAGCACAGATACGCAGTATTTT. This sequence encodes CASSPPAYGSGSTDTQYF. This chain joins TRBV4-2 and TRBJ2-3; perhaps TRBD2 as D (6 bases). The CDR3 totals 18 residues. V was shortened by 4 bases and J by 0 bases, with 20 bases between the two germline ends. Per the germline V gene, CDR1 is LGHNA and CDR2 is YNFKEQ.